These 17 T cell receptor beta chains originate from one sample sequenced in a study of blood T cell repertoires in COVID-19. The repertoire was sequenced with immunoSEQ multiplex PCR; TCRdb's copy has only in-frame clones and lacks some. The sample has some 300,000 clones; about 86% are singletons. The specimen was peripheral blood. These receptors originate from a woman aged 70-85 years with COVID-19, enrolled during active disease.

V gene TRBV28 combines with J gene TRBJ1-1, with D perhaps TRBD1 (5 bases). CDR3 length: 13 amino acids. V lost 2 bases, J lost 11 bases, and 15 bases lay in between. CDR1 is MDHEN, CDR2 SYDVKM, per germline. The CDR3 loop reads CASSLTLKRGAFF. CDR3 sequence (DNA): TGTGCCAGCAGTTTAACCCTAAAACGGGGGGCTTTCTTT.

This clone was seen just once. The V and J genes are TRBV7-9 and TRBJ2-5; D possibly corresponds to TRBD1 (5 bases). Germline assignment: CDR1 SEHNR and CDR2 FQNEAQ (reference sequence). V gave up 1 base and J gave up 1 base, with 10 bases separating them. The CDR3 totals 15 residues. CDR3 amino acids: CASSLVQGSQETQYF. For the CDR3, the DNA is TGTGCCAGCAGCTTAGTGCAGGGTTCCCAAGAGACCCAGTACTTC.

The chain carries TRBV10-2 and TRBJ1-2; D remains ambiguous. Germline V gives CDR1 WSHSY, CDR2 SAAADI. The CDR3 has 15 residues. With 2 bases removed from V and 2 bases from J, the gap between germline ends came to 12 bases. Written as DNA, the CDR3 is TGCGCCAGCAGTGAGACCCTGACGGGGAACTATGGCTACACCTTC. It yields the protein CASSETLTGNYGYTF.

The table lists this clone with a count of one. This chain links TRBV7-9 with TRBJ2-4; a possible D gene is TRBD2 (6 bases). Germline loops: CDR1 SEHNR, CDR2 FQNEAQ (reference sequence). CDR3 length: 15 residues. Trimming shortened V by 1 base and J by 3 bases, and 10 bases separated the two germline ends. CDR3 sequence: CASSLGEVGKNIQYF. CDR3 DNA: TGTGCCAGCAGCTTAGGGGAGGTTGGCAAAAACATTCAGTACTTC.

The chain uses TRBV29-1 and TRBJ1-4; 9 positions agree with TRBD1. Trimming at V came to 5 bases and at J to 7 bases, leaving 11 bases not matched to a gene. CDR3 length: 15 amino acids. Germline V gene sequence: CDR1 SQVTM, CDR2 ANQGSEA. The CDR3 DNA follows: TGCAGCGTTTCAATTACAGGGGGCGAAGTTGAAAAACTGTTTTTT. This codes for CSVSITGGEVEKLFF. The variable domain in full, with the rest retrieved from reference TRBV29-1 and TRBJ1-4, is SAVISQKPSRDICQRGTSLTIQCQVDSQVTMMFWYRQQPGQSLTLIATANQGSEATYESGFVIDKFPISRPNLTFSTLTVSNMSPEDSSIYLCSVSITGGEVEKLFFGSGTQLSVL.

The J gene is TRBJ2-1, the V gene TRBV12-1; the table gives TRBD1 as D, unverified against the DNA. TRBV12-1 has pseudogene status. There are 15 residues in the CDR3. CDR3 in DNA: TGTGCCAGCAGCGCCGGGACAGACATTTCACAAGGGCAGTTCTTC. Translated: CASSAGTDISQGQFF.

The chain uses TRBV19 and TRBJ1-5, with 11 bases lining up with TRBD1. The length of the CDR3 is 15 residues. After removal of 6 bases from V and 11 bases from J, the junction contained 12 bases not matched to a gene. Germline assignment: CDR1 LNHDA and CDR2 SQIVND (reference sequence). CDR3 in DNA: TGTGCCAGTAGCTCGGGACAGGGGGGTCTAGGGGCCCAGCATTTT. It yields the protein CASSSGQGGLGAQHF. Complete variable domain (other parts from reference TRBV19 and TRBJ1-5): DGGITQSPKYLFRKEGQNVTLSCEQNLNHDAMYWYRQDPGQGLRLIYYSQIVNDFQKGDIAEGYSVSREKKESFPLTVTSAQKNPTAFYLCASSSGQGGLGAQHFGDGTRLSIL.

V and J are TRBV6-5 and TRBJ1-1, with 9 bases aligning to TRBD1. Germline V gives CDR1 MNHEY, CDR2 SVGAGI. Germline trimming cut 7 bases from V and 7 bases from J; bases unmatched to any gene: 7. The CDR3 loop spans 13 amino acids. For the CDR3, the DNA is TGTGCCAGCAACCCCGGGACAGGGTTTGAAGCTTTCTTT. The encoded protein is CASNPGTGFEAFF.

V gene TRBV2 combines with J gene TRBJ2-5; D is ambiguous. In germline, CDR1 is SNHLY, CDR2 FYNNEI. V lost 2 bases to trimming and J lost 3 bases, with 10 bases between them. The CDR3 consists of 14 residues. CDR3: CASSESGSKETQYF. The CDR3 nucleotides are TGTGCCAGCAGTGAATCTGGTAGCAAAGAGACCCAGTACTTC.

The chain uses TRBV5-1 and TRBJ2-7; D unresolved. The CDR3 runs 12 residues. Trimming cost V 6 bases and J 2 bases, with 9 bases left between them. CDR1 is SGHRS, CDR2 YFSETQ, per germline. CDR3 region: CASKAGPYEQYF. As DNA, the CDR3 is TGCGCCAGCAAGGCAGGCCCCTACGAGCAGTACTTC.

The V gene is TRBV3-1 (or the pseudogene TRBV3-2), the J gene TRBJ1-1, with 10 bases that match TRBD1. The ends lost 5 bases at V and 7 bases at J; junction bases unmatched: 7. This CDR3 is 14 amino acids long. Germline loops: CDR1 LGHDT, CDR2 YNNKEL (reference sequence). CDR3 DNA sequence: TGTGCCAGCAGCTGGACAGGGGGAGGACTTGAAGCTTTCTTT. Protein sequence: CASSWTGGGLEAFF.

The rearrangement uses TRBV7-2 and TRBJ1-2; D is perhaps TRBD1 (5 bases). The germline V gene encodes CDR1 SGHTA and CDR2 FQGNSA. The CDR3 spans 15 residues. Trimming removed 4 bases at V and 4 bases at J, with 16 bases between. CDR3 nucleotide sequence: TGTGCCAGCAGCTCGGCGGGGGTTCGTGTCTATGGCTACACCTTC. As protein: CASSSAGVRVYGYTF.

The gene calls are TRBV5-1 and TRBJ2-2; TRBD2 aligns across 15 bases. This CDR3 has 18 residues. J lost 4 bases, V lost 6 bases, and 10 bases had no gene match. Germline V gene sequence: CDR1 SGHRS, CDR2 YFSETQ. CDR3 bases: TGCGCCAGCACCCACGGACTAGCGGGGGGGCCTGGCACCGGGGAGCTGTTTTTT. Its protein product is CASTHGLAGGPGTGELFF.

The gene calls are TRBV14 and TRBJ2-3; 7 nucleotides match TRBD2. The CDR3 extends over 15 amino acids. Germline trimming cut 4 bases from V and 4 bases from J; bases unmatched to any gene: 8. Germline lookup yields CDR1 SGHDN and CDR2 FVKESK. This CDR3 is CASSLLGGGSDTQYF. CDR3 DNA: TGTGCCAGCAGCCTCCTGGGCGGGGGATCAGATACGCAGTATTTT. Complete variable domain (other parts from reference TRBV14 and TRBJ2-3): EAGVTQFPSHSVIEKGQTVTLRCDPISGHDNLYWYRRVMGKEIKFLLHFVKESKQDESGMPNNRFLAERTGGTYSTLKVQPAELEDSGVYFCASSLLGGGSDTQYFGPGTRLTVL.

The chain uses TRBV6-5 and TRBJ1-1; 10 nucleotides match TRBD1. Germline assignment: CDR1 MNHEY and CDR2 SVGAGI. With V trimmed by 4 bases and J by 7 bases, 9 bases remained unmatched. The CDR3 consists of 15 residues. CDR3 in amino acids: CASSSSGTGVVEAFF. CDR3 nucleotide sequence: TGTGCCAGCAGTTCCTCCGGGACAGGGGTCGTTGAAGCTTTCTTT.

The V gene is TRBV5-6, the J gene TRBJ2-7; D is ambiguous. Trimming took 1 base from V and 0 from J, leaving 14 bases between them. Germline values: CDR1 SGHDT, CDR2 YYEEEE. The CDR3 is made up of 16 amino acids. The CDR3 region is CASSLWPGSNSYEQYF. The CDR3 nucleotides are TGTGCCAGCAGCTTGTGGCCAGGTTCAAACTCCTACGAGCAGTACTTC.

The CDR3 nucleotides read TGTGCCAGCAGCGTCCAGGATGGCTACACCTTC. Protein product: CASSVQDGYTF. The chain couples TRBV9 to TRBJ1-2; the D is unclear. V was trimmed by 2 bases and J by 6 bases, leaving 5 bases between them. The CDR3 sequence is 11 residues long. Per the germline V gene, CDR1 is SGDLS and CDR2 is YYNGEE.